This T cell receptor beta chain was found in a study of T cells in Graves' hyperthyroidism and ophthalmopathy. The sample holds one count of this clonotype. The definition of stable Graves' hyperthyroidism was no ophthalmopathy progression within 18 months. Regions amplified from RNA transcripts were the TCR beta CDR3 regions. The primer set for the first-round RT-PCR of the TCR CDR3 was HTBI. TCRdb re-called the multiplex PCR reads through MiXCR, storing one row per CDR3 protein. The sample has more than 550,000 distinct CDR3 sequences; approximately 15% are singletons. Between the trimmed V and J ends, which lost 3 bases and 8 bases, there was a span of 11 bases. Germline CDR1 reads GTSNPN; CDR2 reads SVGIG (reference sequence). CDR3 size: 12 residues.

Sequenced input: blood. The clonotype was recovered from a man aged 45-65 years with Graves' hyperthyroidism. This sequence joins TRBV30 and TRBJ1-5; the D gene is possibly TRBD1 (5 bases). This chain's CDR3 is CAWSYGGEPQHF. Written as DNA, the CDR3 is TGTGCCTGGAGCTATGGGGGGGAGCCCCAGCATTTT. Supplemented by reference TRBV30 and TRBJ1-5, the full variable domain reads SQTIHQWPATLVQPVGSPLSLECTVEGTSNPNLYWYRQAAGRGLQLLFYSVGIGQISSEVPQNLSASRPQDRQFILSSKKLLLSDSGFYLCAWSYGGEPQHFGDGTRLSIL.